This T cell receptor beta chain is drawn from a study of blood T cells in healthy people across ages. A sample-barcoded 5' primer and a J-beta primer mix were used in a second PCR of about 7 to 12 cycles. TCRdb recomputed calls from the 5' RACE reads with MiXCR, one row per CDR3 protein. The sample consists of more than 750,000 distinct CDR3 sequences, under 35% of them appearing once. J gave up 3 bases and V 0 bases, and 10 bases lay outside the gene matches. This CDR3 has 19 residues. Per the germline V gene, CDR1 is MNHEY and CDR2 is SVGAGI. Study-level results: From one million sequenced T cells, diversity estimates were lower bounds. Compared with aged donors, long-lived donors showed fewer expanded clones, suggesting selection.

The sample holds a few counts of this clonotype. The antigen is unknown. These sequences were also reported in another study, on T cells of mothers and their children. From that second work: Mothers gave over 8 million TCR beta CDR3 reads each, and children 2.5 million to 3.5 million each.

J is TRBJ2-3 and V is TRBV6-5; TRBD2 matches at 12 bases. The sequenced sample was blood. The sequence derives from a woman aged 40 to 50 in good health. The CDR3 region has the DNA TGTGCCAGCAGTTACTCGATCCCTAGCGGGGGGGCCCGTACAGATACGCAGTATTTT. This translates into CASSYSIPSGGARTDTQYF.